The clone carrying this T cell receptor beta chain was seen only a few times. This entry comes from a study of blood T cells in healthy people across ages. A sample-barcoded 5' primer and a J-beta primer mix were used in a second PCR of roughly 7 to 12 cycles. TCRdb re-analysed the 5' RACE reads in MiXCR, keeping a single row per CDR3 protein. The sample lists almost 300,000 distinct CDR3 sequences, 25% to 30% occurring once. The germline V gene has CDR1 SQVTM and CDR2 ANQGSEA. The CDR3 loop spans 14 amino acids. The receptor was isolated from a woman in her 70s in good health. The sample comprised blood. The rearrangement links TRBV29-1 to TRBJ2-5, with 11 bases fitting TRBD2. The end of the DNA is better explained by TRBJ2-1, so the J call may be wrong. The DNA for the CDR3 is TGCAGCGTCTTCCGACTAGCGGGGAACAATGAGCAGTTCTTC. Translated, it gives CSVFRLAGNNEQFF.